This TCR beta chain originates from a study of shared clonotypes between healthy human individuals. Points from the study as a whole: An anticipated effect of sequencing depth on clonotype sharing among donors was recognized.

Naive CD8 cells were CD45RO-negative, positively selected for CCR7, excluding terminally differentiated effector memory CD45RA+ cells. About this clone itself: Its antigen is still unknown. This CDR3 is also generated by other DNA sequences in the sample.

The CDR3 covers 15 residues. Germline CDR1 is PRHDT and CDR2 is FYEKMQ (reference sequence). Trimming removed 4 bases from V and 4 bases from J; junction bases left unmatched: 3. Clones were read by immunoSEQ multiplex PCR, and TCRdb kept only the in-frame ones, dropping some. Here the sample spans 600,000 or so clones, 95% being singletons. The specimen sequenced was naive CD8+ T cells sorted from blood. The V gene is TRBV13, the J gene TRBJ2-5, with TRBD2 matching 13 bases. The origin of this receptor is a woman under 40 in good health. Written as DNA, the CDR3 is TGTGCCAGCAGCTCGGGACTAGCGGGATCAGAGACCCAGTACTTC. Amino acids: CASSSGLAGSETQYF.